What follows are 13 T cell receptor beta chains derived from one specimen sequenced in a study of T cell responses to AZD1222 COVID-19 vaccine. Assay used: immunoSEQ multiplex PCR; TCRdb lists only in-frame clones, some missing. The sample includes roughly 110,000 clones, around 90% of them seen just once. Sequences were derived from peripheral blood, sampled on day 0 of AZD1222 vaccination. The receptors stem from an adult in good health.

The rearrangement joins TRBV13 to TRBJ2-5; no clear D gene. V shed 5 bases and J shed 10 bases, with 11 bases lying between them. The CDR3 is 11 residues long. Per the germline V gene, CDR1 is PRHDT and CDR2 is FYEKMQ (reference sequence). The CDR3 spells CASSGLMGQYF. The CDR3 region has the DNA TGTGCCAGCAGCGGCCTAATGGGCCAGTACTTC.

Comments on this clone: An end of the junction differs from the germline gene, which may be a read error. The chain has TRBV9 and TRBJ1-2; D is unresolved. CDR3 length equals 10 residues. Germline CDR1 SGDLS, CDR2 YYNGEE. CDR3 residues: CASSERTEAF. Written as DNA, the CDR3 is TGTGCCAGCAGCGAGCGGACGGAAGCCTTC.

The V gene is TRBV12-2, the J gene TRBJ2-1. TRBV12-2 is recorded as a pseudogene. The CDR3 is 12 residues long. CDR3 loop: CASRLKGHEQFF. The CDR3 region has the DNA TGTGCAAGTCGCCTGAAGGGCCATGAGCAGTTCTTC.

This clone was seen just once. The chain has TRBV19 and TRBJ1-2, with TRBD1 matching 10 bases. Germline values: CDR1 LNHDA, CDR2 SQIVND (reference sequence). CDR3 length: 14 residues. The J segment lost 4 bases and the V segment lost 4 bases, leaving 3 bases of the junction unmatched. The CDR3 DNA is TGTGCCAGTAGTACCAGGACAGGGGGCTATGGCTACACCTTC. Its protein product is CASSTRTGGYGYTF.

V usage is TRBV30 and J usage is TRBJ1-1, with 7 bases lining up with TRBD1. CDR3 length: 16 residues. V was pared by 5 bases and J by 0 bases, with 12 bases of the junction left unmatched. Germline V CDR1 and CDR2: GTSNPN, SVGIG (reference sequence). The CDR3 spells CAWCRQGMGMNTEAFF. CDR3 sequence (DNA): TGTGCCTGGTGCCGACAGGGAATGGGGATGAACACTGAAGCTTTCTTT.

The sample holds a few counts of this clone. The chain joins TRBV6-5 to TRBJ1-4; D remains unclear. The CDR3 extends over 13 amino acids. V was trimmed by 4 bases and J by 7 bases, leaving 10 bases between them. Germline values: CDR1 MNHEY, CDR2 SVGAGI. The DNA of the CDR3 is TGTGCCAGCAGTTTGAGTTGGGGTGAAAAACTGTTTTTT. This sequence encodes CASSLSWGEKLFF.

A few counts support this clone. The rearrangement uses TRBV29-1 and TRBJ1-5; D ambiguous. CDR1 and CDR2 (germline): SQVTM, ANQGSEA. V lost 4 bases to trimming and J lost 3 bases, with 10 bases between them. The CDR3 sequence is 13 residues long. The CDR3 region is CSVVLEANQPQHF. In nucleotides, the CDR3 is TGCAGCGTTGTATTAGAGGCCAATCAGCCCCAGCATTTT.

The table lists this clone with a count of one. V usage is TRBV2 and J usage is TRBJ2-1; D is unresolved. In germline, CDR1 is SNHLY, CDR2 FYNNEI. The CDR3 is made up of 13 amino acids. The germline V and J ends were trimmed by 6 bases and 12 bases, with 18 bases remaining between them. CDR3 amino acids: CASRRRVQDLQFF. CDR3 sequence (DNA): TGTGCCAGCAGAAGACGGGTCCAAGATTTGCAGTTCTTC.

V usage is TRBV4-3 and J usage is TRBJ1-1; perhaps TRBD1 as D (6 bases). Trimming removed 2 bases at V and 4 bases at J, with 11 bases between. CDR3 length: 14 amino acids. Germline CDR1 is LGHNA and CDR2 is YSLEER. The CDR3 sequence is CASSQPNRATEAFF. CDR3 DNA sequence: TGCGCCAGCAGCCAACCCAACAGGGCCACTGAAGCTTTCTTT.

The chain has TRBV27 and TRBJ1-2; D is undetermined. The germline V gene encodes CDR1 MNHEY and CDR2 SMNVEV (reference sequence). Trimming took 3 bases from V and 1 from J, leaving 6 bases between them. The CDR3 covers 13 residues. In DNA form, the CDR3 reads TGTGCCAGCAGTTTTGGCGGTAACTATGGCTACACCTTC. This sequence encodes CASSFGGNYGYTF.

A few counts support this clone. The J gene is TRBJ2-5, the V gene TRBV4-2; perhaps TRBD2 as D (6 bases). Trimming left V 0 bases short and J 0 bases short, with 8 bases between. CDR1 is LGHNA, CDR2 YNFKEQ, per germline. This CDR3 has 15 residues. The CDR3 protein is CASSQDRGNQETQYF. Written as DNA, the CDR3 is TGTGCCAGCAGCCAAGATCGGGGGAACCAAGAGACCCAGTACTTC.

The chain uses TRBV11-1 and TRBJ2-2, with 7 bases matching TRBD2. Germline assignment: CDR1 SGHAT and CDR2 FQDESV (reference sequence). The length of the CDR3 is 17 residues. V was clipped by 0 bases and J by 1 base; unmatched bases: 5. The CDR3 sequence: CASSLATQRGNTGELFF. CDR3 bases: TGTGCCAGCAGCTTAGCGACGCAGCGGGGGAACACCGGGGAGCTGTTTTTT.

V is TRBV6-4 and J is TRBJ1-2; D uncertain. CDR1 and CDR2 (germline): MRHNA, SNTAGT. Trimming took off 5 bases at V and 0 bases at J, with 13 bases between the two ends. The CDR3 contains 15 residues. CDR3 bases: TGTGCCAGCAGTCCCAACGGGGTATCTAACTATGGCTACACCTTC. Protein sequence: CASSPNGVSNYGYTF.